The 6 T cell receptor beta chains reported below all come from one sample, sequenced in a study of blood T cell repertoires in COVID-19 (dated by TCRdb to 2019 to 2021). Library preparation used the immunoSEQ multiplex PCR assay. The immuneACCESS repertoire file appears here via TCRdb, limited to in-frame rearrangements. These files lack a portion of the clones; in checked studies, under half of the deficit traces to unresolved V genes, and the cause of the others is not known. Here the sample has approximately 400,000 clones; about four fifths occur a single time. Of the sample, about 1.2% is held by the ten largest clones. Sequenced input: peripheral blood. These receptor sequences come from a human donor with acute or convalescent COVID-19. The donor label of this sample is uncertain.

The CDR3 reads CASSLQGSTDTQYF. DNA for the CDR3: TGTGCCAGCAGCTTACAGGGGAGCACAGATACGCAGTATTTT. The chain carries TRBV13 and TRBJ2-3; D might be TRBD1 (6 bases). Looked up from germline, CDR1 is PRHDT and CDR2 is FYEKMQ (reference sequence). The CDR3 runs 14 residues. V lost 2 bases and J lost 0, with 6 bases in between.

V is TRBV11-2 and J is TRBJ2-3, with a possible D match to TRBD2 (8 bases). The CDR3 is made up of 17 amino acids. Germline V gives CDR1 SGHAT, CDR2 FQNNGV. The ends were cut back, 5 bases at V and 0 bases at J, with 18 bases in the middle. CDR3: CASSPEGAGGSTDTQYF. As DNA, the CDR3 is TGTGCCAGCAGCCCCGAGGGGGCGGGAGGTAGCACAGATACGCAGTATTTT.

The chain couples TRBV5-1 to TRBJ2-7, with 7 bases aligning to TRBD1. With V trimmed by 4 bases and J by 0 bases, 10 bases remained unmatched. CDR3 length: 16 residues. The germline V gene encodes CDR1 SGHRS and CDR2 YFSETQ. The DNA for the CDR3 is TGCGCCAGCAGCGGTCGGGCGGACAGGCCCTCCTACGAGCAGTACTTC. Translation: CASSGRADRPSYEQYF.

The chain recombines TRBV3-1 (or the pseudogene TRBV3-2) with TRBJ1-6; 7 positions agree with TRBD1. This CDR3 region has 14 residues. With V trimmed by 4 bases and J by 5 bases, 2 bases remained unmatched. Germline-derived CDR1 and CDR2 are LGHDT and YNNKEL (reference sequence). CDR3 sequence: CASSRGTDNSPLHF. Here the CDR3 DNA reads TGTGCCAGCAGCCGAGGGACAGATAATTCACCCCTCCACTTT.

CDR3 in amino acids: CASSQAGITENIQYF. The CDR3 DNA is TGCGCCAGCAGCCAGGCCGGGATCACGGAAAACATTCAGTACTTC. The chain carries TRBV4-1 and TRBJ2-4; tentative D call: TRBD2 (5 bases). V lost 3 bases and J 5 bases, leaving 14 bases between the germline ends. In germline, CDR1 is MGHRA, CDR2 YSYEKL. The CDR3 has 15 amino acids.

The rearrangement links TRBV2 to TRBJ2-7; a possible D gene is TRBD1 (5 bases). The CDR3 is 12 residues long. V was shortened by 7 bases and J by 3 bases, with 10 bases between the two germline ends. CDR1 is SNHLY and CDR2 is FYNNEI in the germline V gene. Here the CDR3 reads CASNQGNYEQYF. The CDR3 DNA sequence: TGTGCCAGCAACCAGGGAAACTACGAGCAGTACTTC.